Listed below are T cell receptor beta chains from one sample, sequenced in a study of CD8+ T cells in alopecia areata. TCRdb's copy holds only in-frame clones and misses some; the assay was immunoSEQ multiplex PCR. This table has over 150,000 clones, about 61% appearing once. Sequencing was done on a sample of CD8+ T cells sorted from blood. All receptors come from a human donor in good health. CDR3s include the opening cysteine and the closing phenylalanine or tryptophan. The order of the fields is V gene, D gene, J gene, clone size, CDR3 protein, CDR3 DNA. A D gene is named only where the DNA matches it firmly. A row's size may be missing; if present it is once, few, many or a size class.

TRBV10-3	NA	TRBJ2-1	few	CAISGDSYNEQFF	TGTGCCATATCGGGCGACTCCTACAATGAGCAGTTCTTC
TRBV7-9	TRBD1	TRBJ1-1	NA	CASSSRQGPNTEAFF	TGTGCCAGCAGTTCCCGACAGGGACCGAACACTGAAGCTTTCTTT
TRBV23-1	TRBD1	TRBJ2-7	few	CASSIKGAGGDEQYF	TGCGCCAGCAGCATCAAAGGGGCAGGGGGCGACGAGCAGTACTTC
TRBV19	NA	TRBJ2-2	few	CASSDGQGGGELFF	TGTGCCAGTAGTGACGGGCAGGGCGGCGGGGAGCTGTTTTTT
TRBV5-1	NA	TRBJ2-3	NA	CASSFTGYDTQYF	TGCGCCAGCAGCTTCACAGGGTACGATACGCAGTATTTT
TRBV29-1	NA	TRBJ2-7	NA	CSSERGPKVQQYF	TGCAGCTCAGAAAGGGGCCCAAAGGTCCAGCAGTACTTC
TRBV29-1	TRBD2	TRBJ2-2	NA	CSVPGGVGELFF	TGCAGCGTCCCCGGGGGGGTCGGGGAGCTGTTTTTT
TRBV7-2	TRBD1	TRBJ2-4	many	CASSLGARTGRNIQYF	TGTGCCAGCAGCTTAGGTGCGCGGACAGGGAGGAACATTCAGTACTTC
TRBV29-1	TRBD1	TRBJ1-4	NA	CSAFLTGDEKLFF	TGCAGCGCCTTTCTTACAGGGGATGAAAAACTGTTTTTT
TRBV13	NA	TRBJ2-1	NA	CASSLNVGNEQFF	TGTGCCAGCAGCTTAAACGTGGGCAATGAGCAGTTCTTC
TRBV4-2	NA	TRBJ2-7	NA	CASSQPGSSEQYF	TGTGCCAGCAGCCAACCGGGATCCTCCGAGCAGTACTTC
TRBV6-5	NA	TRBJ2-1	NA	CASSYRGYYNEQFF	TGTGCCAGCAGTTACAGGGGTTACTACAATGAGCAGTTCTTC